The 3 T cell receptor beta chains reported below all come from one sample, sequenced in a study of cytomegalovirus exposure and HLA in healthy donors. Vbeta (60) and Jbeta (13) primers were used in the PCR. Profiling relied on immunoSEQ multiplex PCR, and the TCRdb table lists in-frame clones only, not all of them. This table holds some 190,000 clones, approximately 70% found once. Sequenced material: PBMCs. These receptors all stem from a woman aged 25 to 39 in good health and CMV-seropositive.

This chain connects TRBV19 to TRBJ2-7; 9 bases fit TRBD2. This CDR3 spans 14 amino acids. Germline lookup yields CDR1 LNHDA and CDR2 SQIVND (reference sequence). After removal of 5 bases from V and 0 bases from J, the junction contained 2 bases not matched to a gene. CDR3 loop: CASSATSGSYEQYF. CDR3 DNA sequence: TGTGCCAGTAGTGCGACTAGCGGCTCCTACGAGCAGTACTTC.

This chain joins TRBV6-5 and TRBJ1-1; D perhaps matches TRBD1 (5 bases). The V gene lost 5 bases and the J gene lost 4 bases, with 14 bases spanning the gap. The CDR3 sequence is 14 residues long. Germline V gene data show CDR1 as MNHEY and CDR2 as SVGAGI. CDR3 DNA sequence: TGTGCCAGCAGTATCGGGGGGGAGGGCACTGAAGCTTTCTTT. This gives the protein CASSIGGEGTEAFF.

This chain connects TRBV19 to TRBJ1-1; 9 bases agree with TRBD1. CDR1 is LNHDA and CDR2 is SQIVND in the germline V gene (reference sequence). CDR3 length: 14 amino acids. Germline trimming cut 4 bases from V and 4 bases from J; bases unmatched to any gene: 4. The CDR3 DNA is TGTGCCAGTAGTACACAGGGGGCCCCCACTGAAGCTTTCTTT. This gives the protein CASSTQGAPTEAFF.